This T cell receptor (beta chain) was recovered during a study of T cell responses to AZD1222 COVID-19 vaccine (dated by TCRdb to the early 2020s). In the study overall: Because spike-specific TCR depth and breadth did not differ between the two schedules, AZD1222 recipients who got a second dose at roughly 4 weeks were pooled with those who got a second dose at roughly 12 weeks. TCR sequencing was performed for some 250 trial participants, of whom about 200 were given two doses of AZD1222 and around 26 were given two doses of MenACWY control vaccine. Enrollment into the trials was organized by age into subgroups of 18-55, 56-69 and 70-plus years, and those subgroups contained roughly 150, 30 and 60 TCR-sequenced participants, respectively.

Reading from cysteine to phenylalanine, the CDR3 counts 14 amino acids. Kept here is only the CDR3 DNA, which spans 42 bases and is read in frame from base 1. The germline V gene yields SGDLS for CDR1 and YYNGEE for CDR2. Relative to germline, V is 3 bases shorter and J is 2 bases shorter, with 8 bases between their ends. Remarks on this clone: Its antigen has not been determined. Per-base qualities were not stored, and no clone one base away is much larger.

The CDR3 regions of human TCRbeta chains were subjected to immunosequencing. The paper's processing steps were these. TCRs in the repertoires were compared against a reference library of SARS-CoV-2-specific TCRs that had been generated with the MIRA antigen-specificity platform. Breadth was defined as the fraction of unique TCRs that were SARS-CoV-2-associated, and depth was defined as the fraction of total T cells that were SARS-CoV-2-associated. Using the MIRA data, every spike-specific TCR was mapped to the spike region that the TCR reacted to and assigned to either a CD4 or a CD8 class. Log10-transformed breadth and depth values were compared by one-way ANOVA with Sidak's multiple comparisons tests. TCRdb obtained this table from immuneACCESS and retained in-frame rearrangements with V and J assigned. These tables miss some clones; where compared with another copy, unresolved V genes account for less than half of the shortfall, and the remainder is unexplained. That table furnishes V, J and clone size, whereas the DNA furnished D and trimming. The sample table records over 75,000 clones; over 75% of these occur just once. The ten largest make up roughly 29% of the sample.

Findings and caveats that apply to the study as a whole: Epitopes outside the regions mutated in the B.1.351 and B.1.1.7 variants were reportedly recognized by nearly half of the unique spike-specific TCRs. Participants were mostly white British and included more females than males, and it was suggested by the authors that clonal diversity may have been underestimated. The vaccine-associated CD4 TCRs covered the entire spike protein, and the dominant responses fell in regions 160-218 and 743-854. Conclusions about previously exposed vaccinees are limited, since just a handful of AZD1222 recipients were seropositive for SARS-CoV-2 at baseline. After two AZD1222 doses, both the breadth and the depth of spike-specific TCRs were significantly higher than at day 0 and than in MenACWY recipients. No day 14 peak-response samples were available, so repertoires were characterized only after the peak T cell response. In the small 56-69-year group, the increase in depth fell short of significance, most likely because of low power.

The meaning of the sample's time point label: baseline before first vaccination. Vaccinee samples came from UK trials COV001 and COV002, including a single-blind randomized controlled phase 2/3 trial of AZD1222 (ChAdOx1 nCoV-19) in healthy adults. For TCRbeta chain sequencing, PBMC samples were collected from trial participants at day 0 and at day 28 after the second dose. The sequence is built from TRBV9 and TRBJ2-2; D gene: possibly TRBD1, on 5 matching bases. This clonotype was obtained from an adult in good health. The sequences come from peripheral blood, collected on day 0 of AZD1222 vaccination. The sequenced DNA: TGTGCCAGCAGCGACGACAGAAACACCGGGGAGCTGTTTTTT. This gives the protein CASSDDRNTGELFF.